Given below is one T cell receptor beta chain in context. Antigen specificity is unknown. The CDR3 totals 16 residues. The J segment lost 0 bases and the V segment lost 5 bases, leaving 5 bases of the junction unmatched. Per the germline V gene, CDR1 is SGDLS and CDR2 is YYNGEE. The data stem from a study of T cell responses to AZD1222 COVID-19 vaccine. Sequencing used immunoSEQ multiplex PCR; TCRdb keeps in-frame clones, though not all of them. The profile shows some 190,000 clones, 90% to 95% of them singletons. Findings and caveats of the study: Two AZD1222 administrations were followed by greater Spike-specific TCR breadth and depth. The study identified only five to seven AZD1222 recipients as seropositive at baseline.

This clonotype originated in an adult who received the AZD1222 COVID-19 vaccine. Specimen: peripheral blood, collected 28 days after the second AZD1222 dose. This chain uses TRBV9 with TRBJ1-3; 10 bases match TRBD1. CDR3 in amino acids: CASRRTGGLSGNTIYF. Here the CDR3 DNA reads TGTGCCAGCAGAAGGACAGGGGGACTCTCTGGAAACACCATATATTTT.